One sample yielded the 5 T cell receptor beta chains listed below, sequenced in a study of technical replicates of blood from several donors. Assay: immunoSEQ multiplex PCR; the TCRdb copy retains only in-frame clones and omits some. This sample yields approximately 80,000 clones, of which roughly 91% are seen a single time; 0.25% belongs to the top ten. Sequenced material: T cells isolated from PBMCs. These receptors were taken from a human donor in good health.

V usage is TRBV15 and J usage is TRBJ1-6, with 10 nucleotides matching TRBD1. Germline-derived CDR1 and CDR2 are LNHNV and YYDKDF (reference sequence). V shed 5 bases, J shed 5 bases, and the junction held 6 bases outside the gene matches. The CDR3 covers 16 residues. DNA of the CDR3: TGTGCCACCAGCTTGACAGGGGGCGGTCATAATTCACCCCTCCACTTT. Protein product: CATSLTGGGHNSPLHF.

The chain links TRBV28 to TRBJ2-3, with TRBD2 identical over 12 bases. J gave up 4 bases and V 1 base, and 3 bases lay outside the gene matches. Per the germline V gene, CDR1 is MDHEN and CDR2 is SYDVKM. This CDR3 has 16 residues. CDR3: CASSLSSGRAADTQYF. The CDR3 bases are TGTGCCAGCAGTTTATCTAGCGGGAGGGCCGCAGATACGCAGTATTTT.

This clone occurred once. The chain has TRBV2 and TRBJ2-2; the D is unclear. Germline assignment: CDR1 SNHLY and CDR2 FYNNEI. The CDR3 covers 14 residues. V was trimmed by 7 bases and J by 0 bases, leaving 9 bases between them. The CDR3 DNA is TGTGCCAGCATTTTCCTAGCGAACACCGGGGAGCTGTTTTTT. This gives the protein CASIFLANTGELFF. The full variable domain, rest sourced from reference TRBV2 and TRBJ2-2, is EPEVTQTPSHQVTQMGQEVILRCVPISNHLYFYWYRQILGQKVEFLVSFYNNEISEKSEIFDDQFSVERPDGSNFTLKIRSTKLEDSAMYFCASIFLANTGELFFGEGSRLTVL.

The CDR3 bases are TGTGCCAGCGCACTTGCGGGAGGCACCGGGGAGCTGTTTTTT. Translated: CASALAGGTGELFF. V and J are TRBV27 and TRBJ2-2; 8 nucleotides agree with TRBD2. Looked up from germline, CDR1 is MNHEY and CDR2 is SMNVEV (reference sequence). This CDR3 comprises 14 residues. The V segment lost 8 bases and the J segment 4 bases; nucleotides outside the gene matches: 6.

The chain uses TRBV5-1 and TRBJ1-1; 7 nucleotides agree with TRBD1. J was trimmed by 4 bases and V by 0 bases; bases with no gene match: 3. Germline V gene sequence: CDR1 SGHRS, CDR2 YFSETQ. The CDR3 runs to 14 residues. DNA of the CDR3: TGCGCCAGCAGCTTGGAACAGGGGTCCACTGAAGCTTTCTTT. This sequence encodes CASSLEQGSTEAFF.